Below are 28 T cell receptor beta chains sequenced from a single sample in a study of immune heterogeneity within non-small cell lung tumors (dated by TCRdb to the late 2010s). Genomic DNA extracted from bulk tumor tissue served as TCR template, with about 0.6 ug gDNA amplified per sample. During surgery, multiple biopsies were taken from each primary tumor, with sampling sites spaced as far apart as possible within the tumor mass. The study cohort was described as untreated, and patients were newly diagnosed NSCLC cases undergoing curative surgery. The reads were generated on a HiSeq X Ten. The TCR beta CDR3 region was amplified with a multiplex PCR system, in which a first round of 9 to 10 cycles was run using 32 V-gene forward and 13 J-gene reverse primers. Starting from the raw public reads, TCRdb applied fastp trimming at Q25, assembled clones with MiXCR and retained in-frame beta chains. Each entry merges the rows of one CDR3 protein and shows their most common DNA and genes. This sample holds more than 10,000 distinct CDR3 sequences; 25% to 30% were observed only once. The top ten clones comprise 13% of the sample.

Specimen: lung tumor tissue. All receptors derive from a man in his fifties or sixties with non-small cell lung cancer.

The V call is TRBV6-2 or TRBV6-3, the J call TRBJ2-1, with a weak D call TRBD1 (6 bases). Trimming removed 6 bases at V and 2 bases at J, with 14 bases between. The CDR3 contains 15 residues. Germline CDR1 MNHEY, CDR2 SVGEGT. CDR3 amino acids: CASRTGTLTYNEQFF. CDR3 sequence (DNA): TGTGCCAGCAGGACCGGGACACTGACCTACAATGAGCAGTTCTTC.

To note about this clonotype: Just one base apart from a much larger clone, this may be a read error. It is likely a read error, because the conserved phenylalanine at the end of the CDR3 is missing. It is unclear where the CDR3 begins or ends on the DNA, so no DNA is shown, and the CDR3 is as TCRdb lists it. The chain carries TRBV10-1 and TRBJ2-7; the listed D gene, TRBD1, was not tested against the DNA. The germline gives CDR1 WNHNN, CDR2 SYGVQD (reference sequence). The CDR3 length is 11 residues, termini included. The CDR3 protein is CASSESGTGAL.

Points on this clonotype: This may be a read error: a much more frequent sequence differs by one nucleotide. The J gene is TRBJ2-7, the V gene TRBV18, with a tentative D call TRBD1 (5 bases). Trimming took off 3 bases at V and 7 bases at J, with 13 bases between the two ends. The germline gives CDR1 KGHSH, CDR2 LQKENI. This CDR3 has 13 residues. The CDR3 nucleotides read TGTGCCAGCTCACCTCAGGGTATCCAAGAGCAGTACTTC. This gives the protein CASSPQGIQEQYF.

By share, this clonotype ranks as medium-sized (0.01 to 0.1%). V is TRBV20-1 and J is TRBJ1-5, with 7 bases fitting TRBD1. This CDR3 is 16 amino acids long. The germline CDR1 and CDR2 sequences are DFQATT and SNEGSKA (reference sequence). V shed 5 bases, J shed 2 bases, and the junction held 12 bases outside the gene matches. In DNA form, the CDR3 reads TGCAGTGCTGGGGACAGTGCTCTAAGGGGCAATCAGCCCCAGCATTTT. Protein sequence: CSAGDSALRGNQPQHF.

This clonotype is a singleton in its sample. Possible read error: a much larger clone is one base away. The chain uses TRBV6-1 and TRBJ1-2; 7 bases map to TRBD1. Germline CDR1 reads MNHNS; CDR2 reads SASEGT. CDR3 length: 14 residues. V was pared by 4 bases and J by 5 bases, with 7 bases of the junction left unmatched. CDR3 sequence: CASSGGTVKYGYTF. In DNA, the CDR3 is TGTGCCAGCAGTGGAGGGACAGTCAAATATGGCTACACCTTC.

By share, this clonotype ranks as medium-sized. CDR3 sequence reads: CASSFYSHTGELFF. DNA of the CDR3: TGTGCCAGCAGTTTTTATTCCCACACCGGGGAGCTGTTTTTT. The chain combines TRBV27 with TRBJ2-2; D remains ambiguous. Looked up from germline, CDR1 is MNHEY and CDR2 is SMNVEV (reference sequence). The germline V and J ends were trimmed by 3 bases and 3 bases, with 8 bases remaining between them. This CDR3 has 14 residues.

This clonotype is categorized as medium-sized. V usage is TRBV6-1 and J usage is TRBJ2-3; 7 nucleotides align to TRBD2. V shed 5 bases, J shed 8 bases, and the junction held 4 bases outside the gene matches. Germline CDR1 MNHNS, CDR2 SASEGT. The CDR3 loop spans 12 amino acids. This CDR3 is CASSLPGGTQYF. CDR3 DNA: TGTGCCAGCAGTCTACCGGGGGGTACGCAGTATTTT.

Regarding this clonotype: At one of its ends the junction is not consistent with the germline gene, which may arise from a read error. This chain connects TRBV6-6 to TRBJ2-6, with 10 bases fitting TRBD2. This CDR3 contains 21 residues. The germline V gene has CDR1 MNHNY and CDR2 SVGAGI (reference sequence). CDR3 sequence reads: CASNPIGRASGSRGGANFLTF. The CDR3 DNA reads TGTGCCAGCAATCCCATAGGAAGGGCTAGCGGGAGTAGAGGTGGGGCCAACTTCCTGACTTTC.

A word on this clonotype: A much bigger clone sits one base away, suggesting this may be a read error. The V gene is TRBV29-1, the J gene TRBJ2-5; D ambiguous. The germline V gene encodes CDR1 SQVTM and CDR2 ANQGSEA. This CDR3 contains 9 residues. V was shortened by 7 bases and J by 4 bases, with 4 bases between the two germline ends. CDR3 loop: CSAGETQYF. CDR3 DNA sequence: TGCAGCGCTGGAGAGACCCAGTACTTC. The full variable domain, rest sourced from reference TRBV29-1 and TRBJ2-5, is SAVISQKPSRDICQRGTSLTIQCQVDSQVTMMFWYRQQPGQSLTLIATANQGSEATYESGFVIDKFPISRPNLTFSTLTVSNMSPEDSSIYLCSAGETQYFGPGTRLLVL.

On this clonotype itself: A much bigger clone sits one base away, suggesting this may be a read error. Likely a read error: the CDR3 ends without its conserved phenylalanine or tryptophan. CDR3 nucleotide sequence: TGTGCCAGCAGTTCGCTCTGGACAGCGAACACTGAAGCTTTCCTT. Its protein product is CASSSLWTANTEAFL. The V and J genes are TRBV12-3 or TRBV12-4 and TRBJ1-1, with D perhaps matching TRBD1 (6 bases). CDR3 size: 15 residues. Trimming left V 4 bases short and J 1 base short, with 13 bases between.

As to this clonotype: A much larger clone differs from this one at a single base, so this may be a read error. For the CDR3, the DNA is TGTGCCAGCATTTTGCCGCTGGGTGGGGCCAACGTCCTGACTTTC. Amino acids: CASILPLGGANVLTF. The rearrangement joins TRBV28 to TRBJ2-6; no clear D. The length of the CDR3 is 15 residues. V was cut by 7 bases and J by 3 bases, with 13 bases left in between. Germline CDR1 and CDR2: MDHEN and SYDVKM.

About this clonotype itself: A much larger clonotype is one base distant, so this may be a read error. The V and J genes are TRBV9 and TRBJ1-2; no clear D. This CDR3 is built from 12 residues. CDR1 is SGDLS and CDR2 is YYNGEE in the germline V gene. V was shortened by 8 bases and J by 7 bases, with 15 bases between the two germline ends. The CDR3 reads CARTRTDRGYTF. The CDR3 bases are TGTGCCAGGACCCGGACTGACCGTGGCTACACCTTC. Full variable domain (rest looked up from reference TRBV9 and TRBJ1-2): DSGVTQTPKHLITATGQRVTLRCSPRSGDLSVYWYQQSLDQGLQFLIQYYNGEERAKGNILERFSAQQFPDLHSELNLSSLELGDSALYFCARTRTDRGYTFGSGTRLTVV.

This sequence joins TRBV5-1 and TRBJ2-4; possibly TRBD1 for D (5 bases). V was shortened by 0 bases and J by 0 bases, with 16 bases between the two germline ends. This CDR3 is 18 amino acids long. Germline V gene sequence: CDR1 SGHRS, CDR2 YFSETQ. The DNA of the CDR3 is TGCGCCAGCAGCTTGGATACAGGATTATCACTAGCCAAAAACATTCAGTACTTC. Translation gives CASSLDTGLSLAKNIQYF.

This chain uses TRBV4-2 with TRBJ2-5, with TRBD2 matching 7 bases. The CDR3 runs 17 residues. Germline V gene sequence: CDR1 LGHNA, CDR2 YNFKEQ. Losses at the gene ends were 0 bases for V and 7 bases for J; bases not matched to a gene: 14. As DNA, the CDR3 is TGTGCCAGCAGCCAAGATGGCAGGGAGGGAAAGAGTTGGACCCAGTACTTC. It yields the protein CASSQDGREGKSWTQYF.

This clonotype is medium-sized in the sample. This chain connects TRBV11-2 to TRBJ1-2; 7 positions agree with TRBD1. Germline CDR1 SGHAT, CDR2 FQNNGV. V lost 5 bases to trimming and J lost 3 bases; unmatched junction nucleotides: 3. CDR3 length equals 13 residues. CDR3 nucleotide sequence: TGTGCCAGCAGCCTTGACAGGGACTATGGCTACACCTTC. Its protein product is CASSLDRDYGYTF.

The sample holds a few counts of this clonotype. The chain employs TRBV24-1 and TRBJ2-1, with D perhaps matching TRBD1 or TRBD2 (7 bases each). Trimming cost V 10 bases and J 8 bases, with 20 bases left between them. Per germline, CDR1 KGHDR and CDR2 SFDVKD. The CDR3 is 14 amino acids. The CDR3: CATMDPGGADEQFF. CDR3 in DNA: TGTGCCACTATGGATCCAGGGGGGGCCGATGAGCAGTTCTTC.

This clonotype was counted ten times or more. The CDR3 DNA reads TGCAGTGCTAGTCGCCTAGCGAGGAATGACAATGAGCAGTTCTTC. Protein: CSASRLARNDNEQFF. V is TRBV20-1 and J is TRBJ2-1; a possible D gene is TRBD2 (6 bases). V shed 3 bases and J shed 5 bases, with 17 bases lying between them. Germline CDR1 reads DFQATT; CDR2 reads SNEGSKA (reference sequence). The CDR3 sequence is 15 residues long.

This clonotype was picked up many times. The chain couples TRBV28 to TRBJ2-1; TRBD2 agrees at 7 bases. CDR3 size: 20 residues. V shed 1 base and J 5 bases; nucleotides not matched to a gene: 20. The germline V gene has CDR1 MDHEN and CDR2 SYDVKM. The CDR3 is CASSLSYPLPSGDVHNEQFF. The CDR3 DNA reads TGTGCCAGCAGTTTATCATATCCCCTACCTAGCGGAGACGTTCACAATGAGCAGTTCTTC. Drawing the rest from reference TRBV28 and TRBJ2-1, the complete variable domain is DVKVTQSSRYLVKRTGEKVFLECVQDMDHENMFWYRQDPGLGLRLIYFSYDVKMKEKGDIPEGYSVSREKKERFSLILESASTNQTSMYLCASSLSYPLPSGDVHNEQFFGPGTRLTVL.

This clonotype was seen many times. CDR3 DNA sequence: TGCAGTGCTAGTAGGGGGCTAGGCGGGGAGCTGTTTTTT. It specifies CSASRGLGGELFF. This chain joins TRBV20-1 and TRBJ2-2, with 7 bases lining up with TRBD1. The CDR3 consists of 13 residues. Germline trimming cut 3 bases from V and 7 bases from J; bases unmatched to any gene: 5. CDR1 is DFQATT and CDR2 is SNEGSKA in the germline V gene (reference sequence).

This clonotype was recorded many times. This sequence joins TRBV10-2 and TRBJ2-5; 10 bases are a match to TRBD1. V trimming: 9 bases; J trimming: 7 bases; junction bases outside the gene matches: 17. Germline loops: CDR1 WSHSY, CDR2 SAAADI. This CDR3 comprises 16 residues. This chain's CDR3 is CARPWGQGIYPVTQYF. In DNA form, the CDR3 reads TGCGCCAGGCCGTGGGGACAGGGGATTTACCCAGTGACCCAGTACTTC.

To note about this clonotype: Just one base apart from a much larger clone, this may be a read error. V gene TRBV12-3 or TRBV12-4 combines with J gene TRBJ1-2; D call uncertain. There are 12 residues in the CDR3. The CDR3 DNA sequence: TGTGCCAGGAGTTATAACCTTGAGGGCTACACCTTC. Its protein is CARSYNLEGYTF.

The table lists this clonotype with many counts. The genes are TRBV4-1 and TRBJ2-3; no firm D call. Trimming took 1 base from V and 0 from J, leaving 2 bases between them. Germline lookup yields CDR1 MGHRA and CDR2 YSYEKL. CDR3 length: 13 residues. CDR3 sequence: CASSQASTDTQYF. The CDR3 DNA sequence: TGCGCCAGCAGCCAAGCTAGCACAGATACGCAGTATTTT.

Of note for this clonotype: A much more abundant neighbour one base away suggests this may be a read error. The chain employs TRBV12-3 or TRBV12-4 and TRBJ2-1; TRBD1 is a possible D gene (6 bases). The CDR3 consists of 16 residues. CDR3 nucleotides: TGTGCCAACAGTTTAGAGGTGACAGGCCCATACAATGAGCAGTTCTTC. It yields the protein CANSLEVTGPYNEQFF.

By its share, this clonotype is medium-sized. V and J are TRBV28 and TRBJ1-5; the match to TRBD1 covers 8 bases. Germline lookup yields CDR1 MDHEN and CDR2 SYDVKM. Losses at the gene ends were 6 bases for V and 0 bases for J; bases not matched to a gene: 1. The CDR3 extends over 14 amino acids. The CDR3 region has the DNA TGTGCCAGCAGGGGACAGGTTAGCAATCAGCCCCAGCATTTT. It translates to CASRGQVSNQPQHF.

As for this clonotype: It may be a read error: a sequence one base away is much more abundant. The V and J genes are TRBV7-6 and TRBJ1-6; no clear D gene. The ends were cut back, 8 bases at V and 0 bases at J, with 14 bases in the middle. The CDR3 is 16 amino acids. CDR1 SGHVS and CDR2 FNYEAQ come from the germline V gene. CDR3 DNA sequence: TGTGCCAGCTCACAGTCGTCGAGCTCCTATAATTCACCCCTCCACTTT. Translation: CASSQSSSSYNSPLHF.

The chain uses TRBV19 and TRBJ1-3; D is perhaps TRBD1 (6 bases). The CDR3 loop spans 16 amino acids. V was clipped by 5 bases and J by 0 bases, with 14 bases between them. CDR1 is LNHDA and CDR2 is SQIVND in the germline V gene (reference sequence). The CDR3 here is CASSPWTADSGNTIYF. CDR3 bases: TGTGCCAGTAGTCCTTGGACAGCCGACTCTGGAAACACCATATATTTT.

This clonotype was seen ten or more times. The chain carries TRBV6-1 and TRBJ1-1, with D unclear. This CDR3 comprises 13 residues. Germline CDR1 and CDR2: MNHNS and SASEGT. V lost 6 bases and J 0 bases, leaving 8 bases between the germline ends. The CDR3 region has the DNA TGTGCCAGCAGAACCGGTGTGAACACTGAAGCTTTCTTT. The encoded protein is CASRTGVNTEAFF.

In its sample, this clonotype was seen many times. The rearrangement uses TRBV24-1 and TRBJ2-3, with D maybe TRBD2 (5 bases). The germline V gene has CDR1 KGHDR and CDR2 SFDVKD. The CDR3 is 16 residues long. The V end was cut by 3 bases, the J end by 2 bases, with 14 bases between. In DNA, the CDR3 is TGTGCCACCAGTGATCCTAGGACCGGGAACACAGATACGCAGTATTTT. Its translation: CATSDPRTGNTDTQYF.